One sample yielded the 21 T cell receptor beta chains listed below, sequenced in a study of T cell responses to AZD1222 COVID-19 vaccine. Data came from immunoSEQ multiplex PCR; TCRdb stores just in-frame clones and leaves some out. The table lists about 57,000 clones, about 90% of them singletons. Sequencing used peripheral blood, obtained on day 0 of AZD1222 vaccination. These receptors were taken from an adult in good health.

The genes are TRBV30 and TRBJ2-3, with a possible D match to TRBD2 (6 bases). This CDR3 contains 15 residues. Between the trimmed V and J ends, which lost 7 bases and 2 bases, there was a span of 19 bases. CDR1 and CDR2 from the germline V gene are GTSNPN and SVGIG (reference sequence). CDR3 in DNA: TGTGCCTTATATTACCGGGACTTGACCACAGATACGCAGTATTTT. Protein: CALYYRDLTTDTQYF.

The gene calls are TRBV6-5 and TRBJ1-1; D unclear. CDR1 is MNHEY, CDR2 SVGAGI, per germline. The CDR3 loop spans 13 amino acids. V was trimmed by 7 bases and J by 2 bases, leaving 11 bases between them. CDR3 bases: TGTGCCAGCAAGACCGGAGAAAACACTGAAGCTTTCTTT. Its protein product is CASKTGENTEAFF.

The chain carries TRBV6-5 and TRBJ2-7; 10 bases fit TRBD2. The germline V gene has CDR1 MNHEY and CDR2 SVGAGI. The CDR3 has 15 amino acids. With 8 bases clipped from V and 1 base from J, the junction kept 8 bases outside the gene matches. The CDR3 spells CASGSQAGGSYEQYF. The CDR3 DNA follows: TGTGCCAGCGGATCACAAGCGGGAGGGTCCTACGAGCAGTACTTC.

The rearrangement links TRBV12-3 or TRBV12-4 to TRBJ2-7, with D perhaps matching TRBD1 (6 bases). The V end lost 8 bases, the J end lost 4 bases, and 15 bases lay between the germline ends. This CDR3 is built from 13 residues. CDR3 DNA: TGTGCCAGCCAAGCGGACAGACCATACGAGCAGTACTTC. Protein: CASQADRPYEQYF.

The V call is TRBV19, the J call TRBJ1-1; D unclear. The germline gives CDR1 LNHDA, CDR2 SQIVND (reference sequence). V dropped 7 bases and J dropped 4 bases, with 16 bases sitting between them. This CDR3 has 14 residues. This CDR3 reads CASILVSGGTEAFF. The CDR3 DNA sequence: TGTGCCAGTATCTTGGTCTCCGGCGGCACTGAAGCTTTCTTT.

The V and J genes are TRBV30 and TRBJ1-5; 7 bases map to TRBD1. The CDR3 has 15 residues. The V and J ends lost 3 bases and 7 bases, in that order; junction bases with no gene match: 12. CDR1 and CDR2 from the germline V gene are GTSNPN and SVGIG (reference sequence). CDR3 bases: TGTGCCTGGAGCGAACTCGACAGGGTTAACCAGCCCCAGCATTTT. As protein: CAWSELDRVNQPQHF.

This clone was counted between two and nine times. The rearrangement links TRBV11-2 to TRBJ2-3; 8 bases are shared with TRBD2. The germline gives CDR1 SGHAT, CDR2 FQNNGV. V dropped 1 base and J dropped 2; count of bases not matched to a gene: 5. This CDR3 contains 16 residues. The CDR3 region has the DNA TGTGCCAGCAGCTTAGCTGAGCGGGAGTACACAGATACGCAGTATTTT. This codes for CASSLAEREYTDTQYF.

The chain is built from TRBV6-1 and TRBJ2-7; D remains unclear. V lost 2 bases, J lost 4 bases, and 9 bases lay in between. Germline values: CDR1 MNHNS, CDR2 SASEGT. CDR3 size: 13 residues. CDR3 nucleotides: TGTGCCAGCAGTGAATCGACGGCATACGAGCAGTACTTC. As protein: CASSESTAYEQYF.

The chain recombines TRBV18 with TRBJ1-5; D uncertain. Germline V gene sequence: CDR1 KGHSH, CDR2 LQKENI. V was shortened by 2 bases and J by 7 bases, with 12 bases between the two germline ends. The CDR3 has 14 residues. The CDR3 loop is CASSPSSLDQPQHF. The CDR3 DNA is TGTGCCAGCTCACCAAGTAGTCTCGACCAGCCCCAGCATTTT.

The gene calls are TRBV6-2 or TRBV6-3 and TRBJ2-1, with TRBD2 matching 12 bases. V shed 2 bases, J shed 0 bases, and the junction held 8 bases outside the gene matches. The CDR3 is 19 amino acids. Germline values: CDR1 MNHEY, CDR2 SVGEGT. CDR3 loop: CASSYPTSGRVDSYNEQFF. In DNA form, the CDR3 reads TGTGCCAGCAGTTACCCGACTAGCGGGAGAGTCGACTCCTACAATGAGCAGTTCTTC.

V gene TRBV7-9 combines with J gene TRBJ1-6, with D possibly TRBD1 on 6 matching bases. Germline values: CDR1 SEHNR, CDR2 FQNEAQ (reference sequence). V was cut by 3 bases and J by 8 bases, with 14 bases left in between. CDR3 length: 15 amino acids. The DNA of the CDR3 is TGTGCCAGCAGCTTTTTTGGGGGCAGAGATTCACCCCTCCACTTT. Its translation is CASSFFGGRDSPLHF.

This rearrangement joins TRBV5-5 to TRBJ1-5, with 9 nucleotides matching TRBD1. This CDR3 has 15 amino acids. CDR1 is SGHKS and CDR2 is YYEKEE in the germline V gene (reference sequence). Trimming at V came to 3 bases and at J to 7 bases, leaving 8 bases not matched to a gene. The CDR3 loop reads CASSSTGGAGQPQHF. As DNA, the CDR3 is TGTGCCAGCAGCTCTACAGGGGGCGCAGGGCAGCCCCAGCATTTT.

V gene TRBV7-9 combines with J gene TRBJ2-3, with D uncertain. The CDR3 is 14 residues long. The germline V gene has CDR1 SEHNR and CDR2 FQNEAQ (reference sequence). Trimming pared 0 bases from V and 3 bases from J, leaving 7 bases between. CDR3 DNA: TGTGCCAGCAGCTTAGCCGGGTTAACAGATACGCAGTATTTT. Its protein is CASSLAGLTDTQYF. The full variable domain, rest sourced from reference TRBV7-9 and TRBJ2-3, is DTGVSQNPRHKITKRGQNVTFRCDPISEHNRLYWYRQTLGQGPEFLTYFQNEAQLEKSRLLSDRFSAERPKGSFSTLEIQRTEQGDSAMYLCASSLAGLTDTQYFGPGTRLTVL.

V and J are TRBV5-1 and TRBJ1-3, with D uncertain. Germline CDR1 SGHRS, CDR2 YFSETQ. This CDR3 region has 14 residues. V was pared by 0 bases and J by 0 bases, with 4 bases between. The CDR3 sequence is CASSLDISGNTIYF. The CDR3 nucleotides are TGCGCCAGCAGCTTGGACATCTCTGGAAACACCATATATTTT.

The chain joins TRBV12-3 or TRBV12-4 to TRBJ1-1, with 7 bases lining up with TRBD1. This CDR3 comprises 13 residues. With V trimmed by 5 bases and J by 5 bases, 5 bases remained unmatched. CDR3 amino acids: CASSRQGGTEAFF. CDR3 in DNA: TGTGCCAGCAGTAGACAGGGAGGGACTGAAGCTTTCTTT.

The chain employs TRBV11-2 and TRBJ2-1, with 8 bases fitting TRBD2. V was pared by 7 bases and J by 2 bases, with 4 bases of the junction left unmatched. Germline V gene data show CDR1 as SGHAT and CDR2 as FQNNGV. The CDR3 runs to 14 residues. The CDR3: CASTRGLAYNEQFF. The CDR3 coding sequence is TGTGCCAGCACCCGGGGACTAGCCTACAATGAGCAGTTCTTC.

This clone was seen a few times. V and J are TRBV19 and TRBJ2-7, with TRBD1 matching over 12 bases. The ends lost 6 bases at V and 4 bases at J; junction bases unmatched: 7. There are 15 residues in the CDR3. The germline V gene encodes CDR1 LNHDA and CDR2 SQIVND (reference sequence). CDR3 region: CASSPGQGAVYEQYF. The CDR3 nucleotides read TGTGCCAGTAGCCCGGGACAGGGGGCCGTTTACGAGCAGTACTTC. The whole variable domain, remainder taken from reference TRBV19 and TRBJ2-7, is DGGITQSPKYLFRKEGQNVTLSCEQNLNHDAMYWYRQDPGQGLRLIYYSQIVNDFQKGDIAEGYSVSREKKESFPLTVTSAQKNPTAFYLCASSPGQGAVYEQYFGPGTRLTVT.

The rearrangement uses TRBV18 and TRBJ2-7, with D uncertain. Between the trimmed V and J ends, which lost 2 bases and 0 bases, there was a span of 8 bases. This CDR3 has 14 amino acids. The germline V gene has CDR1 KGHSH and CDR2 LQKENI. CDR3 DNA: TGTGCCAGCTCACCAGAGTCAGGCTCCTACGAGCAGTACTTC. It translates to CASSPESGSYEQYF.

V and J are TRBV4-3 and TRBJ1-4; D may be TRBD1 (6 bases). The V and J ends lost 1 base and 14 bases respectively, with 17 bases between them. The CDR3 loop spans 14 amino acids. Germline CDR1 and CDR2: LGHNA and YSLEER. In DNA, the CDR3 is TGCGCCAGCAGCCAAGGGACAGCCTGGAAAGGGCTGTTTTTT. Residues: CASSQGTAWKGLFF.

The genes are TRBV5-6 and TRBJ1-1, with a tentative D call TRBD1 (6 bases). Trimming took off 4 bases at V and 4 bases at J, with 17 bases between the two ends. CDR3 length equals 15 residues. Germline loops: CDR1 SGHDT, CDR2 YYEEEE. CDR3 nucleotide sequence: TGTGCCAGCAGCCCCGAGGGGGGCGACGGCACTGAAGCTTTCTTT. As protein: CASSPEGGDGTEAFF.

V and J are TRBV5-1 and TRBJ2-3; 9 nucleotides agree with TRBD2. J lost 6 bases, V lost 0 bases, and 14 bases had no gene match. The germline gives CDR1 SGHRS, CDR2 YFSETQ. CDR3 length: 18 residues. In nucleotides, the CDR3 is TGCGCCAGCAGCTTGGATATCGTGGGTAGCGGGAGCGGGGATACGCAGTATTTT. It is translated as CASSLDIVGSGSGDTQYF.